The 22 T cell receptor beta chains below all came from one sample that was sequenced in a study of blood T cells in healthy people across ages. A second PCR, run for roughly 7 to 11 cycles, used a sample-barcoded 5' primer plus a J-beta primer mix. Via MiXCR, TCRdb re-called the 5' RACE reads, giving one row per CDR3 protein. The sample consists of about 680,000 distinct CDR3 sequences, over 45% of them appearing once. Sample: blood. Every receptor here comes from a woman aged 55-70 years in good health.

The chain couples TRBV20-1 to TRBJ1-5; a possible D gene is TRBD1 (5 bases). Germline assignment: CDR1 DFQATT and CDR2 SNEGSKA (reference sequence). Trimming stripped 3 bases from V and 0 bases from J, with 12 bases between. The CDR3 contains 15 residues. DNA for the CDR3: TGCAGTGCTAGCCGGGACCTTTATAGCAATCAGCCCCAGCATTTT. Protein sequence: CSASRDLYSNQPQHF.

This clonotype showed up just once. This chain joins TRBV28 and TRBJ2-3, with TRBD1 identical over 11 bases. This CDR3 is 15 amino acids long. Germline trimming cut 6 bases from V and 4 bases from J; bases unmatched to any gene: 6. CDR1 is MDHEN, CDR2 SYDVKM, per germline. The DNA for the CDR3 is TGTGCCAGCAGGTCGGACAGGGGGCAAGCAGATACGCAGTATTTT. Protein product: CASRSDRGQADTQYF.

CDR3 region: CASSYSREQETQYF. CDR3 sequence (DNA): TGTGCCAGCAGTTACTCTAGGGAACAAGAGACCCAGTACTTC. V and J are TRBV6-6 and TRBJ2-5; D remains ambiguous. V was clipped by 0 bases and J by 2 bases, with 7 bases between them. The length of the CDR3 is 14 residues. The V gene's germline CDR1 is MNHNY and CDR2 SVGAGI (reference sequence).

V and J are TRBV28 and TRBJ2-7; D might be TRBD1 (5 bases). The V end was cut by 2 bases, the J end by 3 bases, with 14 bases between. CDR1 MDHEN and CDR2 SYDVKM come from the germline V gene. There are 15 residues in the CDR3. The CDR3 spells CASSLKRGGIYEQYF. The DNA for the CDR3 is TGTGCCAGCAGTTTAAAAAGGGGCGGCATCTACGAGCAGTACTTC.

This clonotype was recorded many times. The chain links TRBV15 to TRBJ2-7; TRBD1 matches at 8 bases. Losses at the gene ends were 1 base for V and 0 bases for J; bases not matched to a gene: 8. The CDR3 has 17 residues. Germline-derived CDR1 and CDR2 are LNHNV and YYDKDF (reference sequence). The CDR3 protein is CATSRGASGTGSYEQYF. In DNA form, the CDR3 reads TGTGCCACCAGCAGAGGAGCCTCCGGGACAGGCTCCTACGAGCAGTACTTC.

This clonotype was seen a few times. The chain joins TRBV4-3 to TRBJ2-7, with D maybe TRBD1 (5 bases). This CDR3 region has 14 residues. Germline lookup yields CDR1 LGHNA and CDR2 YSLEER. Trimming took off 2 bases at V and 7 bases at J, with 15 bases between the two ends. This CDR3 reads CASSQLSQGYEQYF. Written as DNA, the CDR3 is TGCGCCAGCAGCCAACTCAGCCAGGGCTATGAGCAGTACTTC.

This clonotype was recorded only once. The J gene is TRBJ2-5, the V gene TRBV5-1; 9 bases are shared with TRBD1. The J call is in doubt because the DNA end fits TRBJ2-7 better. CDR1 is SGHRS, CDR2 YFSETQ, per germline. The CDR3 has 15 amino acids. The CDR3 region is CASSPRTGDGDEQYF. The CDR3 nucleotides are TGCGCCAGCAGCCCGAGGACAGGGGATGGCGACGAGCAGTACTTC.

This chain uses TRBV5-6 with TRBJ2-1; weak D call: TRBD1 (6 bases). The length of the CDR3 is 18 residues. Trimming cost V 4 bases and J 6 bases, with 26 bases left between them. Germline V gene lookup returns CDR1 SGHDT and CDR2 YYEEEE. The CDR3: CASSLAPSTGWGVNEQFF. CDR3 nucleotides: TGTGCCAGCAGCCTAGCCCCCTCCACAGGGTGGGGAGTCAATGAGCAGTTCTTC.

The chain is built from TRBV7-2 and TRBJ2-7; 8 bases agree with TRBD1. The DNA end is more similar to TRBJ2-5, so the J call may be wrong. The CDR3 is made up of 15 amino acids. Per germline, CDR1 SGHTA and CDR2 FQGNSA. The CDR3 spells CASSLLTGVGETQYF. The CDR3 bases are TGTGCCAGCAGCCTCTTGACAGGGGTTGGAGAGACCCAGTACTTC.

DNA for the CDR3: TGTGCCAGCTCACCACTCGGACGGGAGGCCTCTGGCTACACCTTC. Translated, it gives CASSPLGREASGYTF. The chain uses TRBV18 and TRBJ1-2; D not certain. From germline, CDR1 is KGHSH and CDR2 LQKENI. The CDR3 loop spans 15 amino acids. Trimming removed 1 base from V and 7 bases from J, with 16 bases in between.

The chain uses TRBV29-1 and TRBJ2-1; 10 positions agree with TRBD2. The CDR3 is 14 residues long. Germline lookup yields CDR1 SQVTM and CDR2 ANQGSEA. J gave up 0 bases and V 6 bases, and 2 bases lay outside the gene matches. The CDR3 is CSVSGRVSYNEQFF. The CDR3 DNA reads TGCAGCGTGAGCGGGAGGGTCTCCTACAATGAGCAGTTCTTC.

J is TRBJ2-7 and V is TRBV5-1, with 13 bases lining up with TRBD2. The junction had 11 bases not matched to a gene; V was cut back by 4 bases and J by 1 base. Germline V gives CDR1 SGHRS, CDR2 YFSETQ. The CDR3 extends over 18 amino acids. CDR3 amino acids: CASSLGLAGWIESYEQYF. The DNA for the CDR3 is TGCGCCAGCAGCCTGGGACTAGCGGGATGGATAGAGTCCTACGAGCAGTACTTC.

The chain couples TRBV29-1 to TRBJ2-1, with D unresolved. Looked up from germline, CDR1 is SQVTM and CDR2 is ANQGSEA. V dropped 6 bases and J dropped 0 bases, with 15 bases sitting between them. The CDR3 is 15 amino acids. The DNA for the CDR3 is TGCAGCGTCGACTCCCCCGGAAGCTCCTACAATGAGCAGTTCTTC. This gives the protein CSVDSPGSSYNEQFF.

The J gene is TRBJ1-2, the V gene TRBV12-3 or TRBV12-4; 7 bases fit TRBD1. This CDR3 is built from 13 residues. Trimming removed 2 bases from V and 7 bases from J; junction bases left unmatched: 4. As DNA, the CDR3 is TGTGCCAGCAGTTTAAAGGCAGGGGGTGGCTACACCTTC. It yields the protein CASSLKAGGGYTF.

This clonotype showed up just once. The chain joins TRBV20-1 to TRBJ2-7; the D gene could be TRBD1 or TRBD2 (5 bases each). The CDR3 covers 18 residues. In germline, CDR1 is DFQATT, CDR2 SNEGSKA (reference sequence). Trimming stripped 5 bases from V and 0 bases from J, with 26 bases between. The CDR3 sequence: CSAGPLTPAPGTSYEQYF. CDR3 bases: TGCAGTGCTGGCCCCCTCACGCCGGCCCCAGGGACCTCCTACGAGCAGTACTTC.

This clonotype was detected only a few times. The rearrangement joins TRBV5-1 to TRBJ2-7; possible D gene TRBD2, 5 bases. Per germline, CDR1 SGHRS and CDR2 YFSETQ. V lost 0 bases and J lost 4, with 14 bases in between. This CDR3 is 15 amino acids long. CDR3 coding DNA: TGCGCCAGCAGCTTGGATCCGGGATCCCAGTACGAGCAGTACTTC. This gives the protein CASSLDPGSQYEQYF.

The rearrangement links TRBV19 to TRBJ2-1; 7 nucleotides match TRBD2. Germline V lookup: CDR1 LNHDA, CDR2 SQIVND (reference sequence). The CDR3 has 15 amino acids. Trimming removed 4 bases from V and 3 bases from J; junction bases left unmatched: 6. In DNA, the CDR3 is TGTGCCAGTAGTAACCTAGCGGAAGACTACAATGAGCAGTTCTTC. Encoded protein: CASSNLAEDYNEQFF.

The chain is built from TRBV28 and TRBJ2-1; D is perhaps TRBD2 (6 bases). V gave up 4 bases and J gave up 6 bases, with 16 bases separating them. The CDR3 covers 15 residues. Germline V gene sequence: CDR1 MDHEN, CDR2 SYDVKM. The CDR3 DNA is TGTGCCAGCAGTTCCCTCGGGGACTTCACCAATGAGCAGTTCTTC. This codes for CASSSLGDFTNEQFF.

As for this clonotype: Since a much larger clone is just one base distant, this may be a read error. V gene TRBV7-2 combines with J gene TRBJ1-5; 7 nucleotides agree with TRBD1. Germline CDR1 reads SGHTA; CDR2 reads FQGNSA. The CDR3 is 15 residues long. The CDR3 DNA sequence: TGTGCCAGCACCTTAGGGGCAGGGGGAAGACAGCCCCAGCATTTT. It translates to CASTLGAGGRQPQHF.

This clonotype came up many times. This chain uses TRBV12-3 or TRBV12-4 with TRBJ2-1; D call uncertain. CDR3 size: 12 residues. The ends were cut back, 6 bases at V and 8 bases at J, with 11 bases in the middle. CDR3 coding DNA: TGTGCCAGCAGATATCACTTAGATGAGCAGTTCTTC. Its protein product is CASRYHLDEQFF.

The V and J genes are TRBV20-1 and TRBJ2-3; unclear D gene. V was clipped by 0 bases and J by 1 base, with 8 bases between them. Germline CDR1 DFQATT, CDR2 SNEGSKA (reference sequence). This CDR3 has 14 residues. CDR3 coding DNA: TGCAGTGCTAGAGATGGTGAGGGCACAGATACGCAGTATTTT. Translating gives CSARDGEGTDTQYF.

J is TRBJ2-1 and V is TRBV7-2; 7 bases are a match to TRBD2. The CDR3 consists of 14 residues. Germline assignment: CDR1 SGHTA and CDR2 FQGNSA. J gave up 6 bases and V 7 bases, and 9 bases lay outside the gene matches. In DNA, the CDR3 is TGTGCCAGCAAGGAGAGCGGGAAGGGCAATGAGCAGTTCTTC. This gives the protein CASKESGKGNEQFF.